This T cell receptor (beta chain) derives from a study of regulatory T cells in long-lasting Graves disease. As regards this clonotype: What it binds is unknown.

From germline, CDR1 is LNHDA and CDR2 SQIVND (reference sequence). The CDR3 loop spans 15 amino acids. V lost 6 bases to trimming and J lost 4 bases, with 18 bases between them. Construction of TCR beta libraries relied on iRepertoire HTBI primers and on Arm-PCR targeting CDR3 regions. TCRdb redid the calling of the multiplex PCR reads with MiXCR, one entry per CDR3 protein. Of about 400,000 distinct CDR3 sequences listed, 20% to 25% are singletons. Overall study findings and caveats: Persistent cases favored TRBV28, TRBJ1-2 and TRBJ2-5.

The sample's time point: persistent/refractory GD, antithyroid drugs over 5 years with positive TRAb. PBMC RNA served as the TCR library source. An endocrinology department in Xi'an, China, recruited the patients. This receptor was identified in a female donor with Graves disease. The input for sequencing was peripheral blood mononuclear cells (PBMCs), taken when the disease was refractory, from a patient treated with antithyroid drugs. The rearrangement joins TRBV19 to TRBJ1-2, with D perhaps matching TRBD1 (6 bases). In nucleotides, the CDR3 is TGTGCCAGTAGAAGAGGCACCGGGACAAGCTATGGCTACACCTTC. Amino acid sequence: CASRRGTGTSYGYTF.